What follows is one T cell receptor (beta chain) and its context. Other DNA sequences of this sample code for an identical CDR3. The CDR3 sequence is 13 residues long. The V gene's germline CDR1 is SGHTA and CDR2 FQGNSA. Trimming cost V 4 bases and J 1 base, with 7 bases left between them. Authors' analysis steps: For nucleated cells, counts were estimated from reference gene primer amplification. Libraries were prepared by immunoSEQ multiplex PCR; TCRdb keeps only in-frame clonotypes and omits some of them. Clonal size and the V and J genes are those of that table, whereas D and trimming came from the DNA. The data show about 99,000 clones, 65% to 90% seen once. This sample was included in a study of blood T cell repertoires in COVID-19. Study summary: Spain, Italy and the United States supplied samples that represented acute and convalescent COVID-19. Sources were T cells, B-cell-depleted T cells, or PBMCs; the material itself was cDNA or gDNA.

The receptor comes from a man in his sixties with acute or convalescent COVID-19. The chain combines TRBV7-2 with TRBJ1-1; TRBD1 is a possible D gene (6 bases). The sequenced material came from peripheral blood. The CDR3 bases are TGTGCCAGCAGCTCGGACAGGAACACTGAAGCTTTCTTT. Its translation is CASSSDRNTEAFF.